This passage covers 2 T cell receptor beta chains from one sample sequenced in a study of graft-versus-host responses after intestinal transplantation. TCRdb's table, derived via immunoSEQ multiplex PCR, lists solely in-frame clones and lacks some. The sample gives about 73,000 clones, around 91% of which show up once; roughly 4% is in the top ten. No antigen has been assigned to these receptors. The starting material was unstimulated CD8+ T cells sorted from spleen or lymph node cells, obtained before transplant. The receptors were sampled from a human donor who was the organ donor for an intestinal transplant.

The V call is TRBV2, the J call TRBJ2-3; the match to TRBD2 covers 9 bases. CDR1 and CDR2 (germline): SNHLY, FYNNEI. With V trimmed by 4 bases and J by 2 bases, 7 bases remained unmatched. The CDR3 length is 16 residues. CDR3 sequence reads: CASSGHSGGYTDTQYF. In nucleotides, the CDR3 is TGTGCCAGCAGTGGCCATAGCGGGGGATACACAGATACGCAGTATTTT.

The CDR3 sequence: CASSQGDSTYNEQFF. The DNA for the CDR3 is TGTGCCAGCAGCCAAGGAGACTCTACCTACAATGAGCAGTTCTTC. The chain recombines TRBV4-2 with TRBJ2-1; D is unclear. Per the germline V gene, CDR1 is LGHNA and CDR2 is YNFKEQ. The CDR3 contains 15 residues. V dropped 1 base and J dropped 2 bases, with 9 bases sitting between them.